The clone carrying this TCR beta chain has at least ten counts. TCRdb reprocessed the reads via MiXCR and lists one record per CDR3 protein. Among 300,000 or so distinct CDR3 sequences, around 10% were seen once, and the ten largest hold approximately 2.3%. This record belongs to a study of T cell repertoires in cytomegalovirus infection. Trimming cost V 4 bases and J 8 bases, with 14 bases left between them. Germline V CDR1 and CDR2: MNHNY, SVGAGI (reference sequence). The CDR3 length is 13 residues. Input material: PBMCs. This chain connects TRBV6-6 to TRBJ1-1, with no clear D. The sequence was collected from a human donor in good health (CMV status not recorded). Some clones in this sample may be carry-over from other donors' samples. The CDR3 spells CASSLTQAKEAFF. The CDR3 DNA reads TGTGCCAGCAGTTTAACTCAGGCTAAAGAAGCTTTCTTT.